This T cell receptor (beta chain) was profiled in a study of OX40 agonist ivuxolimab in advanced cancers. Study-level findings and limits: In the 0.1 to 3.0 mg/kg range, CD4+ and CD8+ blood T cells had expanded clonally by week 6. Partial responders dosed at 0.1-3.0 mg/kg displayed clonal expansion ranking among the lowest.

Clones were read by immunoSEQ multiplex PCR, and TCRdb kept only the in-frame ones, dropping some. Of some 67,000 clones listed, over 75% are singletons. This clone was picked up one time. Its antigen remains unidentified. This specimen consisted of CD4+ or CD8+ T cells sorted from blood, obtained in a trial of the OX40 agonist ivuxolimab. The clonotype was recovered from an adult with an advanced solid tumor such as melanoma, head and neck, liver or kidney cancer.

CDR3 bases: TGCGCCAGCAGCCAAGGCCTAGACAGGGGGCCTCTTCACCCGAACACTGAAGCTTTCTTT. Encoded protein: CASSQGLDRGPLHPNTEAFF. V usage is TRBV4-1 and J usage is TRBJ1-1; 10 positions agree with TRBD1. The CDR3 is 20 amino acids. V trimming: 1 base; J trimming: 1 base; junction bases outside the gene matches: 15. The germline V gene has CDR1 MGHRA and CDR2 YSYEKL.